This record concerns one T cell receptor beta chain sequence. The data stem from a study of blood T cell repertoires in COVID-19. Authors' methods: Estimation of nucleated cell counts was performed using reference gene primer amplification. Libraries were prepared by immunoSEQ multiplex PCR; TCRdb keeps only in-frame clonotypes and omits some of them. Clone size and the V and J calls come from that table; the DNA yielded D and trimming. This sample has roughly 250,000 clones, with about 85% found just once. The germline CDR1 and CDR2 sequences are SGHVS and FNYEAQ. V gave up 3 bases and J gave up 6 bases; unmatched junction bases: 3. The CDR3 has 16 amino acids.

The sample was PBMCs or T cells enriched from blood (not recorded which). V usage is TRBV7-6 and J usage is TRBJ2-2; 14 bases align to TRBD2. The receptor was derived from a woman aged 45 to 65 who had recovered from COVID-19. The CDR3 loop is CASSLGTSGSPGELFF. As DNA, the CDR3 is TGTGCCAGCAGCTTGGGGACTAGCGGGAGCCCCGGGGAGCTGTTTTTT.